The rows below give T cell receptor beta chains drawn from one sample of a study of blood T cell repertoires in COVID-19. Some clones are missing from TCRdb's copy, which holds only in-frame ones; the method was immunoSEQ multiplex PCR. The sample includes around 270,000 clones, about nine tenths seen only once; the top ten take approximately 9.8%. The sequenced sample was peripheral blood. These receptors all come from a man aged 35-49 years who had recovered from COVID-19. CDR3s include the opening cysteine and the closing phenylalanine or tryptophan. Each record gives: J gene, V gene, CDR3 protein.

TRBJ2-5 | TRBV5-1 | CASSSGGRESLETQYF
TRBJ2-7 | TRBV20-1 | CSASLTRGNEQYF
TRBJ1-4 | TRBV19 | CASSRGRRSGEKLFF
TRBJ2-3 | TRBV5-1 | CASSLGRGQGAGTDTQYF
TRBJ2-1 | TRBV10-1 | CASSELYNEQFF
TRBJ1-1 | TRBV6-5 | CASSYAGGNTEAFF
TRBJ2-7 | TRBV5-4 | CASSTRGVGYEQYF
TRBJ1-1 | TRBV19 | CASSIGGGVGDTEAFF
TRBJ1-2 | TRBV7-9 | CASSFTGDGYTF
TRBJ2-3 | TRBV3-1/TRBV3-2 | CASSQPIAASTDTQYF
TRBJ1-2 | TRBV6-2/TRBV6-3 | CASSYETGLGGYTF
TRBJ1-4 | TRBV16 | CASSRNRGLGEKLFF
TRBJ2-1 | TRBV7-6 | CASSFSGGGRGYNEQFF
TRBJ2-1 | TRBV4-3 | CASSQDVSGGTYNEQFF
TRBJ2-7 | TRBV6-2/TRBV6-3 | CASSRPIWGRGVSEQYF
TRBJ1-2 | TRBV6-2/TRBV6-3 | CASSSHGTDETFYGYTF
TRBJ2-1 | TRBV7-8 | CASSLAPFPGAYNEQFF
TRBJ2-7 | TRBV11-3 | CASSPWGVMAYEQYF
TRBJ1-1 | TRBV27 | CASSPPGGRGTEAFF
TRBJ2-7 | TRBV15 | CATSRDYSPGEQYF
TRBJ1-2 | TRBV30 | CAHGALYGYTF
TRBJ2-7 | TRBV5-1 | CASSPPGEQYF
TRBJ1-6 | TRBV2 | CASSQEGQGRGSPLHF
TRBJ2-5 | TRBV5-6 | CASSLGLAGQAGETQYF
TRBJ2-1 | TRBV6-6 | CASSSGQRYNEQFF
TRBJ1-3 | TRBV12-5 | CASGLVTLSSGNTIYF
TRBJ2-1 | TRBV12-3/TRBV12-4 | CASSFFSSNEQFF
TRBJ2-5 | TRBV5-1 | CASSFGTGSSETQYF
TRBJ2-5 | TRBV19 | CASSMFGQGRETQYF
TRBJ2-7 | TRBV19 | CASTQGQGSYEQYF
TRBJ2-5 | TRBV6-1 | CASSEIGGGTFQETQYF
TRBJ2-7 | TRBV7-9 | CASSSTGDEQYF
TRBJ2-1 | TRBV21-1 | CASSKRGGTGPYNEQFF
TRBJ2-3 | TRBV7-3 | CASSLARGGADTQYF
TRBJ1-1 | TRBV29-1 | CSVEPLLSPEAFF
TRBJ2-5 | TRBV5-5 | CASSGTGTGGRPMETQYF
TRBJ2-1 | TRBV6-1 | CASSDRYRDRGYNEQFF
TRBJ2-7 | TRBV5-1 | CASSVTSGSSYEQYF
TRBJ2-2 | TRBV5-4 | CASSPGLAGVRTGELFF
TRBJ2-5 | TRBV27 | CASSLLRGRTETQYF
TRBJ2-3 | TRBV7-9 | CASMHGWRESTDTQYF
TRBJ1-5 | TRBV11-2 | CASSLGSTALNQPQHF
TRBJ2-3 | TRBV4-1 | CASSLWEGTDTQYF
TRBJ2-2 | TRBV18 | CASSETGVNTGELFF
TRBJ2-3 | TRBV7-5 | CARSLDGGWTDTQYF
TRBJ1-2 | TRBV7-2 | CASRITGGASGYTF
TRBJ1-6 | TRBV2 | CASRPSVGTINSPLHF
TRBJ1-1 | TRBV9 | CASSPPAQKAAAFF
TRBJ1-6 | TRBV30 | CAWGSDNSPLHF
TRBJ2-7 | TRBV29-1 | CSVTIRGPGGEQYF
TRBJ2-5 | TRBV11-3 | CASSLQAVETQYF
TRBJ1-1 | TRBV29-1 | CSVWNSGVLNTEAFF
TRBJ2-7 | TRBV19 | CASTVGLGSYEQYF
TRBJ1-3 | TRBV2 | CASRGGRTGNTIYF
TRBJ2-1 | TRBV11-2 | CASSLVGMINEQFF
TRBJ2-1 | TRBV7-2 | CASSATGGSYNEQFF